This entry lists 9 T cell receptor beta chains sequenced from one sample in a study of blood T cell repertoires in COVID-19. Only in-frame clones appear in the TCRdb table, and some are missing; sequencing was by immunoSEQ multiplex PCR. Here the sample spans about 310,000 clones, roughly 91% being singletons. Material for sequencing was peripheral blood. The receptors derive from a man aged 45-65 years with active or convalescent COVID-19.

This CDR3 reads CASSPSYEQYF. The CDR3 coding sequence is TGTGCCAGCAGCCCTTCCTACGAGCAGTACTTC. J is TRBJ2-7 and V is TRBV7-3; D call uncertain. This CDR3 is 11 amino acids long. Germline values: CDR1 SGHTA, CDR2 FQGTGA. V lost 5 bases and J 1 base, leaving 3 bases between the germline ends.

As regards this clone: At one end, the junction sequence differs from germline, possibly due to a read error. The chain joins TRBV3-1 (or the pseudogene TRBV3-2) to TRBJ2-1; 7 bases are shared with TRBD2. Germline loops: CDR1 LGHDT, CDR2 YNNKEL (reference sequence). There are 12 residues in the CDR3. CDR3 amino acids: CASSQAGTTFIF. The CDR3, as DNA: TGTGCCAGCAGCCAAGCGGGGACTACCTTTATCTTC.

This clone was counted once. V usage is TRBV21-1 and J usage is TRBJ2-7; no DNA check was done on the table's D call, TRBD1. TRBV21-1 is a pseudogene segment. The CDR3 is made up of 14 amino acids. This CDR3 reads CASSLRDSSYEQYF. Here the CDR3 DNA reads TGTGCCAGCAGCCTCCGGGACAGCTCATACGAGCAGTACTTC.

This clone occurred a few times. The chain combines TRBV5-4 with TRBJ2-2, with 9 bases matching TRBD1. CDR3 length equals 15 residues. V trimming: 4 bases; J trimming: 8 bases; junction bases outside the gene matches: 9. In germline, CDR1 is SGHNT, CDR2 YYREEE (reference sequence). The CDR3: CASSRDRAVGGELFF. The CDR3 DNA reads TGTGCCAGCAGCAGGGACAGGGCCGTCGGAGGGGAGCTGTTTTTT.

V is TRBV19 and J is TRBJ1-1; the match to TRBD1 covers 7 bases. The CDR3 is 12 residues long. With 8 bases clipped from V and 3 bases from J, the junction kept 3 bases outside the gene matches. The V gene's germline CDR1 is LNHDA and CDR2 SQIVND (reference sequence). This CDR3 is CASQGEYTEAFF. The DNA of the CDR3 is TGTGCCAGTCAGGGGGAGTACACTGAAGCTTTCTTT.

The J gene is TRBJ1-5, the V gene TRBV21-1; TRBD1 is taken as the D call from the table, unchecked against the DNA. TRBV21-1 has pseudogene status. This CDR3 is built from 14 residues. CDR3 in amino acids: CASSLQGRNQPQHF. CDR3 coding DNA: TGTGCCAGCAGCTTACAGGGTCGAAATCAGCCCCAGCATTTT.

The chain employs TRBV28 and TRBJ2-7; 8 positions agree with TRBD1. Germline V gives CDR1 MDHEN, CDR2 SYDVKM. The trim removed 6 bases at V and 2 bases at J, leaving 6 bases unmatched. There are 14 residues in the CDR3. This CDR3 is CASRIRGLTYEQYF. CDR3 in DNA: TGTGCCAGCAGGATCAGGGGGCTCACCTACGAGCAGTACTTC.

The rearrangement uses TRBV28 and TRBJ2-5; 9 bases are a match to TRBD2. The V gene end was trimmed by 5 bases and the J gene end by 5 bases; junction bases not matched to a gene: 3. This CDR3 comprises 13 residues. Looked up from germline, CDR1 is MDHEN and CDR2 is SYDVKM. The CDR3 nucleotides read TGTGCCAGCAGTACCAGCGGGGGGGAGACCCAGTACTTC. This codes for CASSTSGGETQYF.

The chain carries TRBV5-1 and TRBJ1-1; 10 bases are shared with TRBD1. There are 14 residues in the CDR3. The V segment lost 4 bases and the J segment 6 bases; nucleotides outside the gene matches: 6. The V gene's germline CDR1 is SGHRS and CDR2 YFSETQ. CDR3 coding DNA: TGCGCCAGCAGCCGTCCGACAGGGGGCTCTGAAGCTTTCTTT. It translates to CASSRPTGGSEAFF.